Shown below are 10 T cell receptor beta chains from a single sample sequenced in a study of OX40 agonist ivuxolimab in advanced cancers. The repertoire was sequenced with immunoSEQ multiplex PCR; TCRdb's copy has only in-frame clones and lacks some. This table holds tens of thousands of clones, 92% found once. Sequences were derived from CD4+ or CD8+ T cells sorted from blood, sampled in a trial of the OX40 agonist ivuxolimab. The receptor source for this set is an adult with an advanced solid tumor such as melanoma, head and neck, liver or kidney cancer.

The CDR3 DNA reads TGTGCCAGCAGCCGTGGCTTTCAGGGACTGAACACTGAAGCTTTCTTT. This codes for CASSRGFQGLNTEAFF. The chain joins TRBV5-5 to TRBJ1-1; possibly TRBD1 for D (5 bases). The CDR3 is made up of 16 amino acids. Germline assignment: CDR1 SGHKS and CDR2 YYEKEE (reference sequence). V lost 4 bases and J lost 0, with 16 bases in between.

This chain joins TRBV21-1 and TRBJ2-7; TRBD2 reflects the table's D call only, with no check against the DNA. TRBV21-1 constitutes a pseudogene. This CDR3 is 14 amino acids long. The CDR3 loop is CASSRKTSCYEQYF. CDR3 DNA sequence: TGTGCCAGCAGCAGAAAGACTAGTTGCTACGAGCAGTACTTC.

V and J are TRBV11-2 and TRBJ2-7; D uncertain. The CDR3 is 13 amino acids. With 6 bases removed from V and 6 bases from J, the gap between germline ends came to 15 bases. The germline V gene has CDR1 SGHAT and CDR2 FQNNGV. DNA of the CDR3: TGTGCCAGCAGGTCAAATTTTAGGGCCGAGCAGTACTTC. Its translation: CASRSNFRAEQYF.

CDR3 residues: CASRFPGTSGPGSYEQYF. The CDR3 DNA sequence: TGTGCAAGTCGCTTTCCCGGGACTAGCGGGCCCGGATCCTACGAGCAGTACTTC. The chain recombines TRBV12-2 with TRBJ2-7; the DNA was not compared with TRBD2, the D call given in the table. TRBV12-2 counts as a pseudogene. This CDR3 is built from 18 residues.

CDR3 sequence: CASSAGTGGEKLFF. The CDR3 region has the DNA TGCGCCAGCAGTGCCGGGACAGGAGGAGAAAAACTGTTTTTT. J is TRBJ1-4 and V is TRBV10-1; 8 bases agree with TRBD1. The CDR3 has 14 residues. J was trimmed by 8 bases and V by 4 bases; bases with no gene match: 6. CDR1 and CDR2 (germline): WNHNN, SYGVQD (reference sequence).

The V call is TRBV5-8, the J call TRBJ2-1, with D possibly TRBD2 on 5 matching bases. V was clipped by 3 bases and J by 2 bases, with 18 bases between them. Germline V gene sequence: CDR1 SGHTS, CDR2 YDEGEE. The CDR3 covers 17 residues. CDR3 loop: CASSWQGLEFAYNEQFF. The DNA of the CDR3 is TGTGCCAGCAGCTGGCAAGGACTGGAGTTCGCCTACAATGAGCAGTTCTTC.

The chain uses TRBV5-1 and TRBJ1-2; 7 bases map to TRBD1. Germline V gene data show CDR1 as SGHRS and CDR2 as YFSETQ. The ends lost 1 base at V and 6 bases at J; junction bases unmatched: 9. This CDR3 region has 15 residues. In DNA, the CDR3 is TGCGCCAGCAGCTTGATGGACAGGAACCTCCATGGCTACACCTTC. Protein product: CASSLMDRNLHGYTF.

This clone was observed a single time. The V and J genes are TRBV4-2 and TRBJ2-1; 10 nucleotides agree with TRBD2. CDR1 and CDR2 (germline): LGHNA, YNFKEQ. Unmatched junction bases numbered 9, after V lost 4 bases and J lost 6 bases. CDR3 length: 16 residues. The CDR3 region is CASSLELAGVFNEQFF. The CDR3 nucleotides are TGTGCCAGCAGCCTTGAGCTAGCGGGAGTATTCAATGAGCAGTTCTTC.

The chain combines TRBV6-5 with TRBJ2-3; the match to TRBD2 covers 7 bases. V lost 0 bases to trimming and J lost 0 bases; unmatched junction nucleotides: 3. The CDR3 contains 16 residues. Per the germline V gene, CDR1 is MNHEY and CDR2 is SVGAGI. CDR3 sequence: CASSYSRTRSTDTQYF. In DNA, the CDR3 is TGTGCCAGCAGTTACTCCCGGACTAGAAGCACAGATACGCAGTATTTT.

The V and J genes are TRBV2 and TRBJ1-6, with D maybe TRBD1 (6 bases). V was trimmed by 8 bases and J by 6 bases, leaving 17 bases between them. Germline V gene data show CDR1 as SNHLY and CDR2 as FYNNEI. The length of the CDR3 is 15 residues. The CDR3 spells CASVGGARGNSPLHF. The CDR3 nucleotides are TGTGCCAGCGTCGGGGGGGCCCGAGGTAATTCACCCCTCCACTTT.